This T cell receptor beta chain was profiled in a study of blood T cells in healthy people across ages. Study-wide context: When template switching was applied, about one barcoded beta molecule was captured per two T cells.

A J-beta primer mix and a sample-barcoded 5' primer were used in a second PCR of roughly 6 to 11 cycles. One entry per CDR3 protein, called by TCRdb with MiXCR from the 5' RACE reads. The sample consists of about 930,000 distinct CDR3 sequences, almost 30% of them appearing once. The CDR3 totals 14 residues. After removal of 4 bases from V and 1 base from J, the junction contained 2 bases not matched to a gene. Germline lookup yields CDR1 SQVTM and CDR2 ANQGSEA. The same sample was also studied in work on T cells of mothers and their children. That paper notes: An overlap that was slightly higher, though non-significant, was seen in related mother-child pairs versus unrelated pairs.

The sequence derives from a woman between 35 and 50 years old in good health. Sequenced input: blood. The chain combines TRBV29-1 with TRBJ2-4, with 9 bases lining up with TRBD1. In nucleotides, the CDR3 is TGCAGCGTTGGCGACAGGGGGGCCAAAAACATTCAGTACTTC. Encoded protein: CSVGDRGAKNIQYF.